Presented here are 11 T cell receptor beta chains from one specimen sequenced in a study of human T cells and chemical hapten exposure. Specified time point: pre-sensitization, week 0. The treatment was: therapeutic diphenylcyclopropenone sensitization with weekly scalp DPC. In TCRdb, the RACE reads were re-called with MiXCR into one record per CDR3 protein. This table has about 250,000 distinct CDR3 sequences, approximately 8% appearing once. The specimen comprised whole blood, sampled in connection with sensitization to the hapten diphenylcyclopropenone (DPC). Source of these receptors: a young man with alopecia areata. Some clones in this sample may be carry-over from other donors' samples.

This clonotype was seen only a few times. The V call is TRBV29-1, the J call TRBJ1-1, with unresolved D. With 4 bases removed from V and 0 bases from J, the gap between germline ends came to 9 bases. CDR1 is SQVTM, CDR2 ANQGSEA, per germline. This CDR3 is built from 13 residues. The CDR3 loop is CSVAVGLNTEAFF. The CDR3 coding sequence is TGCAGCGTTGCGGTGGGTTTGAACACTGAAGCTTTCTTT.

The J gene is TRBJ2-7, the V gene TRBV7-3; 8 bases map to TRBD2. The trim removed 3 bases at V and 2 bases at J, leaving 6 bases unmatched. This CDR3 has 15 residues. Germline-derived CDR1 and CDR2 are SGHTA and FQGTGA. This CDR3 reads CASSLDGLAPYEQYF. Here the CDR3 DNA reads TGTGCCAGCAGCTTGGATGGACTAGCCCCCTACGAGCAGTACTTC. The full variable domain, its missing parts supplied by reference TRBV7-3 and TRBJ2-7, is GAGVSQTPSNKVTEKGKYVELRCDPISGHTALYWYRQSLGQGPEFLIYFQGTGAADDSGLPNDRFFAVRPEGSVSTLKIQRTERGDSAVYLCASSLDGLAPYEQYFGPGTRLTVT.

DNA for the CDR3: TGCAGTGCTAGAGCCTCCGGGACAGATAATTCACCCCTCCACTTT. It codes for CSARASGTDNSPLHF. The rearrangement uses TRBV20-1 and TRBJ1-6, with TRBD1 identical over 7 bases. The CDR3 is 15 residues long. Germline V gives CDR1 DFQATT, CDR2 SNEGSKA (reference sequence). Trimming at V came to 1 base and at J to 5 bases, leaving 5 bases not matched to a gene.

This clonotype was detected a few times. This sequence joins TRBV16 and TRBJ1-1, with D tentatively TRBD1 (5 bases). V was shortened by 1 base and J by 4 bases, with 13 bases between the two germline ends. CDR1 and CDR2 (germline): KGHSY, FQNENV. This CDR3 has 15 residues. CDR3 region: CASSQLTGRGTEAFF. CDR3 nucleotide sequence: TGTGCCAGCAGCCAATTGACGGGAAGGGGCACTGAAGCTTTCTTT.

The chain recombines TRBV29-1 with TRBJ2-3; 10 bases align to TRBD2. The J segment lost 2 bases and the V segment lost 4 bases, leaving 9 bases of the junction unmatched. The CDR3 has 16 residues. Germline V gives CDR1 SQVTM, CDR2 ANQGSEA. DNA of the CDR3: TGCAGCGTTGGGTATCTAGCGGGGGAATCCACAGATACGCAGTATTTT. Protein: CSVGYLAGESTDTQYF.

The V call is TRBV24-1, the J call TRBJ2-2, with D uncertain. The CDR3 runs to 13 residues. Trimming removed 1 base at V and 6 bases at J, with 5 bases between. Per the germline V gene, CDR1 is KGHDR and CDR2 is SFDVKD. The CDR3 reads CATSDLPSGELFF. The CDR3, as DNA: TGTGCCACCAGTGATTTACCGTCCGGGGAGCTGTTTTTT.

This clonotype came up a few times. The DNA of the CDR3 is TGCGCCAGCAGCTTGTTCTCGTCCCGGGACAGTGAGGGCTACACCTTC. Its protein is CASSLFSSRDSEGYTF. The V gene is TRBV5-1, the J gene TRBJ1-2; TRBD1 aligns across 7 bases. In germline, CDR1 is SGHRS, CDR2 YFSETQ. This CDR3 comprises 16 residues. V shed 1 base and J 8 bases; nucleotides not matched to a gene: 14.

This clonotype was counted a few times. The rearrangement joins TRBV7-9 to TRBJ2-1; D possibly corresponds to TRBD2 (6 bases). This CDR3 is built from 17 residues. Germline assignment: CDR1 SEHNR and CDR2 FQNEAQ (reference sequence). Trimming left V 3 bases short and J 7 bases short, with 22 bases between. DNA for the CDR3: TGTGCCAGCAGCTTGAGCGGCGGCGGGGCCCGAGGGAATGAGCAGTTCTTC. Translated: CASSLSGGGARGNEQFF.

This clonotype has only a few counts. This chain joins TRBV3-1 and TRBJ1-4, with D possibly being TRBD1 (5 bases). CDR3 length: 19 residues. V lost 5 bases, J lost 0 bases, and 22 bases lay in between. Germline V gene lookup returns CDR1 LGHDT and CDR2 YNNKEL (reference sequence). CDR3 sequence (DNA): TGTGCCAGCAGCATTAACTTGGGGCGGAGGTTAGCAACTAATGAAAAACTGTTTTTT. Residues: CASSINLGRRLATNEKLFF.

The V and J genes are TRBV4-3 and TRBJ1-6, with D possibly being TRBD1 (6 bases). The CDR3 consists of 20 residues. Trimming shortened V by 4 bases and J by 0 bases, and 22 bases separated the two germline ends. CDR1 and CDR2 (germline): LGHNA, YSLEER. This chain's CDR3 is CASSLAPGAVMSSYNSPLHF. CDR3 in DNA: TGCGCCAGCAGCCTCGCCCCAGGGGCAGTGATGAGCTCCTATAATTCACCCCTCCACTTT.

This clonotype came up a few times. This rearrangement joins TRBV5-1 to TRBJ1-1; 12 bases are shared with TRBD1. From germline, CDR1 is SGHRS and CDR2 YFSETQ. CDR3 size: 16 residues. The V segment lost 4 bases and the J segment 6 bases; nucleotides outside the gene matches: 10. The CDR3, as DNA: TGCGCCAGCAGCAAGGGACAGGGGGCGAGAGGGGCTGAAGCTTTCTTT. Translating it yields CASSKGQGARGAEAFF.